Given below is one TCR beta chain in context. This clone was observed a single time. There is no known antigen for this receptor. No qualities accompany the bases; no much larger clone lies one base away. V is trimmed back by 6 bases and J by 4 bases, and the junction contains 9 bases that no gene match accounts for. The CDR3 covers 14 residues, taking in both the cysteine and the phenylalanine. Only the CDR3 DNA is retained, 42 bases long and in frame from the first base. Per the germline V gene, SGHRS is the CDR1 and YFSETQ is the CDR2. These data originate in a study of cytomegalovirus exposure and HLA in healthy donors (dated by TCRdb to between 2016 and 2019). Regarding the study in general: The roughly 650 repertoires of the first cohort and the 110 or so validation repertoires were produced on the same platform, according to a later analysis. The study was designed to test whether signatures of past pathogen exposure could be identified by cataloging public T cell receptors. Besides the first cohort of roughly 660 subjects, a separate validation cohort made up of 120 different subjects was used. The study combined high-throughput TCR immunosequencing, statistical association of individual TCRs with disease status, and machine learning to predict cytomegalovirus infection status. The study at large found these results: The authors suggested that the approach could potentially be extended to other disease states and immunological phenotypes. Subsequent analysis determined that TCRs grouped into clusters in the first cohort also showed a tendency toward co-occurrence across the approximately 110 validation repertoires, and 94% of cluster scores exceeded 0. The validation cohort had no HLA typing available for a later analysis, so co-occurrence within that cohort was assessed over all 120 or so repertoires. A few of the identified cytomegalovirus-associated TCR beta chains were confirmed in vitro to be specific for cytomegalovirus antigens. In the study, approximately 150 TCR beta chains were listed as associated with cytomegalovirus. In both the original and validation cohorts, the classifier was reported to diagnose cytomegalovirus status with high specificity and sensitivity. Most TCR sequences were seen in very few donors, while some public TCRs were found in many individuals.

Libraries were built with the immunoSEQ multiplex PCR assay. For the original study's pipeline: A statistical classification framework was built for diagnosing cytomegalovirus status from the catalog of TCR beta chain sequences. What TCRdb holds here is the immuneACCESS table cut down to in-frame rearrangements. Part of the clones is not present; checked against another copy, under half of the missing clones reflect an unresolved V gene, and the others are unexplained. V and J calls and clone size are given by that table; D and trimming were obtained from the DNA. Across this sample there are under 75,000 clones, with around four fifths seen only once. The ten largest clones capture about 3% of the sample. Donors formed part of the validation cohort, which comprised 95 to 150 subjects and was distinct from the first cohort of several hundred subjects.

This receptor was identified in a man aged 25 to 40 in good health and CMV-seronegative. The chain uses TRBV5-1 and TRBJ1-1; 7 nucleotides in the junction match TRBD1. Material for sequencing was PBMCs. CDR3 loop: CASTRGSGGTEAFF. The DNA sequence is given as TGCGCCAGCACAAGGGGATCAGGGGGCACTGAAGCTTTCTTT.